The subject of this entry is one T cell receptor beta chain. These data are taken from a study of neoadjuvant nivolumab and ipilimumab in lung cancer. TCRdb's table, derived via immunoSEQ multiplex PCR, lists solely in-frame clones and lacks some. The top ten clones hold roughly 6.1% of a sample with some 27,000 clones, 80% of them seen once. This CDR3 is 13 amino acids long. Per the germline V gene, CDR1 is MNHNS and CDR2 is SASEGT. The germline V and J ends were trimmed by 3 bases and 4 bases, with 8 bases remaining between them. The source material was peripheral blood, sampled before neoadjuvant nivolumab, alone or with ipilimumab. The origin of this receptor is an adult with non-small cell lung cancer. This chain links TRBV6-1 with TRBJ2-3, with D uncertain. This CDR3 is CASSDDISDTQYF. The DNA of the CDR3 is TGTGCCAGCAGTGATGATATCTCAGATACGCAGTATTTT.